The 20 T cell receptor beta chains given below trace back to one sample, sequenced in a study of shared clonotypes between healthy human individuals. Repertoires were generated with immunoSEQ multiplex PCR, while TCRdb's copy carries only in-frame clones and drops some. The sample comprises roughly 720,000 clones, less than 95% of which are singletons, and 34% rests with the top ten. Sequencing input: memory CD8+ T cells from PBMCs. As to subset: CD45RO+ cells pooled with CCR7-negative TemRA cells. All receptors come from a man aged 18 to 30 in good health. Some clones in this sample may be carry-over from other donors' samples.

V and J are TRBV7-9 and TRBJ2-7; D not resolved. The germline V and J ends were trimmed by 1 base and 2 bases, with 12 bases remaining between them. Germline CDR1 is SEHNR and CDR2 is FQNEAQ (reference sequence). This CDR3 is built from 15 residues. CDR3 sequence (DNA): TGTGCCAGCAGCTTAGAGCTGGATCTTACCTACGAGCAGTACTTC. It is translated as CASSLELDLTYEQYF.

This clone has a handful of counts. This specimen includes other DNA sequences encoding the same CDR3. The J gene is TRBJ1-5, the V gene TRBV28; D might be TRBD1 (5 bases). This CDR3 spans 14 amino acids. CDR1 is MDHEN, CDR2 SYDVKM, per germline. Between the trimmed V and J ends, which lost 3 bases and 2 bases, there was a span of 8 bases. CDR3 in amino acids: CASSFRGGNQPQHF. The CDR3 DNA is TGTGCCAGCAGTTTCAGAGGGGGCAATCAGCCCCAGCATTTT.

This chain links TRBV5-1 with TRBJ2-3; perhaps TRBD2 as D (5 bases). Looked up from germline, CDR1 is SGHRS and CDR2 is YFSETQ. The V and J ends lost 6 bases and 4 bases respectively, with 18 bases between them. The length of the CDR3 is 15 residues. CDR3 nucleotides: TGCGCCAGCAAATTCTACGGGAAGCAGGCAGATACGCAGTATTTT. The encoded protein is CASKFYGKQADTQYF.

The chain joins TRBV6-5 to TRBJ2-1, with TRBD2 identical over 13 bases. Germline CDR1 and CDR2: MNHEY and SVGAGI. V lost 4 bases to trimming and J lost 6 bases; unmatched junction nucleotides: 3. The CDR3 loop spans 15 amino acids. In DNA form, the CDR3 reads TGTGCCAGCAGTTCGACTAGCGGGAGGCTCAATGAGCAGTTCTTC. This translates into CASSSTSGRLNEQFF.

The CDR3 DNA follows: TGTGCCAGCAGTCTCACGACAGGGTGGGGAACTAATGAAAAACTGTTTTTT. Translated, it gives CASSLTTGWGTNEKLFF. This chain uses TRBV27 with TRBJ1-4, with 7 bases fitting TRBD1. V shed 5 bases, J shed 1 base, and the junction held 10 bases outside the gene matches. This CDR3 has 17 residues. The germline gives CDR1 MNHEY, CDR2 SMNVEV (reference sequence).

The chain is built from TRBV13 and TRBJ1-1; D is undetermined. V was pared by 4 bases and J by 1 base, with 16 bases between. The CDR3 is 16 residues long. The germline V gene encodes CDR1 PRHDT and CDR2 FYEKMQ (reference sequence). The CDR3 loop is CASSSRAGHPNTEAFF. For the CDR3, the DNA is TGTGCCAGCAGCTCCCGGGCCGGTCACCCGAACACTGAAGCTTTCTTT.

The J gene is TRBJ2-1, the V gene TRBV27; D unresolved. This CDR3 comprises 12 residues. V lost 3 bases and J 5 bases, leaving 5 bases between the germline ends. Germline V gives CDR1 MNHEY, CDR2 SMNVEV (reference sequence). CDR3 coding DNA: TGTGCCAGCAGTTTTTGGAACAATGAGCAGTTCTTC. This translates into CASSFWNNEQFF.

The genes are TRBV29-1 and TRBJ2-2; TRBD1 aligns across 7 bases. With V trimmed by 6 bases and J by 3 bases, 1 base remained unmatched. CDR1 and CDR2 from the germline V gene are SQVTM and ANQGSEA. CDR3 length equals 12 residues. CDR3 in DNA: TGCAGCGTCGGGACAGACACCGGGGAGCTGTTTTTT. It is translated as CSVGTDTGELFF.

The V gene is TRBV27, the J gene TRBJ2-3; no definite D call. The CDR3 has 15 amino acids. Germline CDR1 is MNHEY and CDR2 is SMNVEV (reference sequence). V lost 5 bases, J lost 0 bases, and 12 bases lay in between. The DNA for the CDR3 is TGTGCCAGCAGTACAAGGAAGGTTAGCACAGATACGCAGTATTTT. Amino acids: CASSTRKVSTDTQYF.

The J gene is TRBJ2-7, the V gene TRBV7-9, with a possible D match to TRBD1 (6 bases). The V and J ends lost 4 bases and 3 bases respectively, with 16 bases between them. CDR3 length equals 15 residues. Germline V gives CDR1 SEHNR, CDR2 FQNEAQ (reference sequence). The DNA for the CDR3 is TGTGCCAGCAGCTCAGTGCAGGGGAACTACTACGAGCAGTACTTC. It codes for CASSSVQGNYYEQYF.

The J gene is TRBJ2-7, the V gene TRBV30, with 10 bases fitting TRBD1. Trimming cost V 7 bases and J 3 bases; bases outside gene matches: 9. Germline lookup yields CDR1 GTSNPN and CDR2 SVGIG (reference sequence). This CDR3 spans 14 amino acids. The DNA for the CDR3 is TGTGCCTTAAATCGGGGGGACAGGGGCTACGAGCAGTACTTC. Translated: CALNRGDRGYEQYF. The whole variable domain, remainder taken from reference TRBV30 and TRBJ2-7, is SQTIHQWPATLVQPVGSPLSLECTVEGTSNPNLYWYRQAAGRGLQLLFYSVGIGQISSEVPQNLSASRPQDRQFILSSKKLLLSDSGFYLCALNRGDRGYEQYFGPGTRLTVT.

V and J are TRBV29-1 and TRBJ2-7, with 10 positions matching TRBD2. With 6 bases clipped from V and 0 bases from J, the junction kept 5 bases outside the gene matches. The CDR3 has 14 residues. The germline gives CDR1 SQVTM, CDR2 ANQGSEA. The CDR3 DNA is TGCAGCGTCGAGACTAGCGGGTTCTCCTACGAGCAGTACTTC. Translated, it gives CSVETSGFSYEQYF.

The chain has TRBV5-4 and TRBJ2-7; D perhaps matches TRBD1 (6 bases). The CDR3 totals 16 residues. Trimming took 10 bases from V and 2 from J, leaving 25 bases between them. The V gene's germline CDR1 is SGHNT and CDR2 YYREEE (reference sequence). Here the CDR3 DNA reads TGTGCCGTAGAGGACCGTGGGGGCCTTCATACCTACGAGCAGTACTTC. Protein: CAVEDRGGLHTYEQYF.

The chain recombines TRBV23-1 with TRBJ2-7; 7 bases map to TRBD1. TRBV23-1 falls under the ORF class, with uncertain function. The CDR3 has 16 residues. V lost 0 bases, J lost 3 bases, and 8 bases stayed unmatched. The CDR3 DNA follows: TGCGCCAGCAGTCAATCGGTAGGGGACAGCATCTACGAGCAGTACTTC. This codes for CASSQSVGDSIYEQYF.

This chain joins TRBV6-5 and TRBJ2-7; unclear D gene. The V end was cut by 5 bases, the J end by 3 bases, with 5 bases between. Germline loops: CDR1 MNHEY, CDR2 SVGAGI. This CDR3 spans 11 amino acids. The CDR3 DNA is TGTGCCAGCAGTCATGTCTACGAGCAGTACTTC. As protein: CASSHVYEQYF.

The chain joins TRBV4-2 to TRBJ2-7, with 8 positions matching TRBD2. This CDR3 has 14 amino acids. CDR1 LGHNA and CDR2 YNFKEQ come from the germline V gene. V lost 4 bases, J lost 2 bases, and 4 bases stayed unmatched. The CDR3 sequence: CASSLSGVAYEQYF. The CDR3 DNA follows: TGTGCCAGCAGCCTTAGCGGGGTAGCCTACGAGCAGTACTTC.

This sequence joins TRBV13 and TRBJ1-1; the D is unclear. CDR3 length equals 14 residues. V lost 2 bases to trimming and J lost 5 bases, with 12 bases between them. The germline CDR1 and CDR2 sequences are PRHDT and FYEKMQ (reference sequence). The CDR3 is CASSLKFAGTEAFF. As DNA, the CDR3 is TGTGCCAGCAGCTTAAAATTCGCGGGGACTGAAGCTTTCTTT.

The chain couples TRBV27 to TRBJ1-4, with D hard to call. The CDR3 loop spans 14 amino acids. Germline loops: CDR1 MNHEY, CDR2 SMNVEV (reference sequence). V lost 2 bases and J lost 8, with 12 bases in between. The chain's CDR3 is CASSLAKAGEKLFF. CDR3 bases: TGTGCCAGCAGTTTAGCCAAAGCTGGGGAAAAACTGTTTTTT.

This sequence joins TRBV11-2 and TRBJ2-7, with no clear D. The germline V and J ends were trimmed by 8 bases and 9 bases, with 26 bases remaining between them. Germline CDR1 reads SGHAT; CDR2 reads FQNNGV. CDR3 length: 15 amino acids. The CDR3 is CASDLGYSQSFGQYF. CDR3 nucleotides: TGTGCCAGCGACCTCGGGTACAGCCAATCCTTCGGGCAGTACTTC.

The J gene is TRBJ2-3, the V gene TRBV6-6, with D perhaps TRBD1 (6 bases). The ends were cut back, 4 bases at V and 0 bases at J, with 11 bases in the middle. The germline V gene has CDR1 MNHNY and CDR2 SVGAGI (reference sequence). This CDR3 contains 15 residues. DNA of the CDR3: TGTGCCAGCAGTTGGGGACACCCTAGCACAGATACGCAGTATTTT. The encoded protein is CASSWGHPSTDTQYF.